These 18 T cell receptor beta chains share one sample of origin, sequenced in a study of breast tumors, draining lymph nodes, adjacent tissues. Axillary draining lymph nodes of breast cancer patients supplied the node samples. TCRdb used MiXCR to reprocess the multiplex PCR reads, holding one entry per CDR3 protein. Here the sample spans about 180,000 distinct CDR3 sequences, about 30% being singletons. Material: axillary lymph node tissue. All receptors come from a female donor with breast cancer. Some clones in this sample may be carry-over from other donors' samples.

Many counts were recorded for this clonotype. The V call is TRBV30, the J call TRBJ1-4; 8 bases align to TRBD1. This CDR3 has 15 amino acids. V was pared by 2 bases and J by 8 bases, with 10 bases of the junction left unmatched. The germline V gene encodes CDR1 GTSNPN and CDR2 SVGIG (reference sequence). This CDR3 reads CAWSTTGGVREKLFF. The CDR3 bases are TGTGCCTGGAGTACCACAGGGGGAGTAAGGGAAAAACTGTTTTTT.

This rearrangement joins TRBV20-1 to TRBJ2-5; no reliable D call. This CDR3 contains 12 residues. CDR1 DFQATT and CDR2 SNEGSKA come from the germline V gene (reference sequence). Trimming removed 1 base from V and 2 bases from J, with 5 bases in between. CDR3 coding DNA: TGCAGTGCTAGAGGGCCGCAAGAGACCCAGTACTTC. This encodes CSARGPQETQYF.

This clonotype was found many times. CDR3: CAWSSLAGAREQYF. Written as DNA, the CDR3 is TGTGCCTGGAGTAGCCTAGCGGGAGCACGCGAGCAGTACTTC. V and J are TRBV30 and TRBJ2-7; 10 nucleotides align to TRBD2. The CDR3 consists of 14 residues. In germline, CDR1 is GTSNPN, CDR2 SVGIG (reference sequence). Trimming at V came to 2 bases and at J to 6 bases, leaving 7 bases not matched to a gene.

A note on this clonotype: This may come from a read error, since a much larger clone is one base off. The V and J genes are TRBV5-1 and TRBJ2-1, with D possibly TRBD2 on 5 matching bases. CDR3 length equals 15 residues. Trimming took off 1 base at V and 0 bases at J, with 8 bases between the two ends. The germline V gene encodes CDR1 SGHRS and CDR2 YFSETQ. The CDR3 DNA is TGCGCCAGCAGCTTGAAAGGGAGCTCCTACAATGAGCAGTTCTTC. Its translation: CASSLKGSSYNEQFF. Based on the CDR3 plus reference TRBV5-1 and TRBJ2-1, the full variable domain is KAGVTQTPRYLIKTRGQQVTLSCSPISGHRSVSWYQQTPGQGLQFLFEYFSETQRNKGNFPGRFSGRQFSNSRSEMNVSTLELGDSALYLCASSLKGSSYNEQFFGPGTRLTVL.

V is TRBV7-9 and J is TRBJ2-7, with 7 bases fitting TRBD2. The germline V gene encodes CDR1 SEHNR and CDR2 FQNEAQ (reference sequence). Trimming took 4 bases from V and 4 from J; bases not matched to a gene: 10. The CDR3 is 15 amino acids. This CDR3 reads CASSSLDGRLYEQYF. The CDR3 DNA follows: TGTGCCAGCAGCTCCCTGGACGGGAGGTTATACGAGCAGTACTTC.

This clonotype was seen repeatedly, ten times or more. V is TRBV7-6 and J is TRBJ2-7; 7 nucleotides agree with TRBD1. The CDR3 runs 14 residues. Per the germline V gene, CDR1 is SGHVS and CDR2 is FNYEAQ. J was trimmed by 6 bases and V by 0 bases; bases with no gene match: 5. The CDR3 sequence is CASSLALGGAEQYF. As DNA, the CDR3 is TGTGCCAGCAGCTTAGCGCTAGGGGGCGCCGAGCAGTACTTC. Variable domain in full (rest from reference TRBV7-6 and TRBJ2-7): GAGVSQSPRYKVTKRGQDVALRCDPISGHVSLYWYRQALGQGPEFLTYFNYEAQQDKSGLPNDRFSAERPEGSISTLTIQRTEQRDSAMYRCASSLALGGAEQYFGPGTRLTVT.

This clonotype came up many times. The J gene is TRBJ2-1, the V gene TRBV5-6, with D possibly TRBD2 on 5 matching bases. Germline V gene sequence: CDR1 SGHDT, CDR2 YYEEEE. The germline V and J ends were trimmed by 4 bases and 4 bases, with 15 bases remaining between them. This CDR3 is built from 15 residues. The CDR3 sequence is CASSRTPDMYNEQFF. DNA of the CDR3: TGTGCCAGCAGCCGGACTCCCGATATGTACAATGAGCAGTTCTTC. The full variable domain, with the rest looked up from reference TRBV5-6 and TRBJ2-1, is DAGVTQSPTHLIKTRGQQVTLRCSPKSGHDTVSWYQQALGQGPQFIFQYYEEEERQRGNFPDRFSGHQFPNYSSELNVNALLLGDSALYLCASSRTPDMYNEQFFGPGTRLTVL.

This clonotype was seen many times. The V gene is TRBV7-9, the J gene TRBJ1-2, with a possible D match to TRBD1 (6 bases). The germline V and J ends were trimmed by 5 bases and 4 bases, with 17 bases remaining between them. Germline V CDR1 and CDR2: SEHNR, FQNEAQ (reference sequence). This CDR3 is 15 amino acids long. The chain's CDR3 is CASSPPAGTIYGYTF. The CDR3 bases are TGTGCCAGCAGCCCCCCGGCAGGGACAATCTATGGCTACACCTTC.

This clonotype showed up many times. This CDR3 reads CSARPWGGGLAGSETQYF. CDR3 nucleotide sequence: TGCAGTGCTAGACCTTGGGGGGGCGGGTTAGCGGGAAGTGAGACCCAGTACTTC. This chain links TRBV20-1 with TRBJ2-5; 8 nucleotides agree with TRBD2. CDR1 is DFQATT and CDR2 is SNEGSKA in the germline V gene (reference sequence). The ends lost 2 bases at V and 5 bases at J; junction bases unmatched: 19. The CDR3 is 18 amino acids.

At least ten counts were recorded for this clonotype. This chain links TRBV19 with TRBJ2-6; TRBD2 aligns across 7 bases. In germline, CDR1 is LNHDA, CDR2 SQIVND (reference sequence). The CDR3 consists of 18 residues. The V segment lost 7 bases and the J segment 0 bases; nucleotides outside the gene matches: 12. CDR3 DNA: TGTGCCAGTATCACCCCGGGGGGTGCATCCTCTGGGGCCAACGTCCTGACTTTC. This translates into CASITPGGASSGANVLTF.

In the case of this clonotype: A much larger clone lies one base from this, so it may be a read error. This chain links TRBV7-9 with TRBJ2-5, with D possibly TRBD1 on 5 matching bases. CDR3 length: 15 amino acids. Germline V gene sequence: CDR1 SEHNR, CDR2 FQNEAQ (reference sequence). The DNA of the CDR3 is TGTGCCAGCAGCTTAGCGCAAAGGGGCCAAGAGACCCAGCACTTC. Encoded protein: CASSLAQRGQETQHF.

The sample holds many counts of this clonotype. This chain joins TRBV12-3 or TRBV12-4 and TRBJ1-2; D is uncertain. The V gene lost 1 base and the J gene lost 7 bases, with 7 bases spanning the gap. The CDR3 is made up of 12 amino acids. The DNA for the CDR3 is TGTGCCAGCAGTTTAGGGGGTGGTGGCTACACCTTC. This translates into CASSLGGGGYTF.

This clonotype was seen at least ten times. The rearrangement links TRBV7-9 to TRBJ2-2; D is unclear. The CDR3 is 13 amino acids. The germline V gene has CDR1 SEHNR and CDR2 FQNEAQ (reference sequence). The V gene lost 3 bases and the J gene lost 7 bases, with 9 bases spanning the gap. The CDR3 is CASSLIVIGELFF. The CDR3 nucleotides are TGTGCCAGCAGCTTGATAGTTATCGGGGAGCTGTTTTTT.

This chain joins TRBV7-2 and TRBJ2-2; D is tentatively TRBD1 or TRBD2 (5 bases each). V was clipped by 1 base and J by 5 bases, with 11 bases between them. Germline V gene data show CDR1 as SGHTA and CDR2 as FQGNSA. CDR3 length equals 15 residues. DNA for the CDR3: TGTGCCAGCAGCTTAGAGGGGACGGGGACCGGGGAGCTGTTTTTT. Translation gives CASSLEGTGTGELFF.

This clonotype showed up many times. The gene calls are TRBV7-8 and TRBJ1-2, with a weak D call TRBD1 (6 bases). Trimming left V 4 bases short and J 7 bases short, with 25 bases between. Germline CDR1 and CDR2: SGHVS and FQNEAQ. The CDR3 loop spans 17 amino acids. Here the CDR3 reads CASSSSGTRVAIGGYTF. CDR3 nucleotide sequence: TGTGCCAGCAGCTCCTCGGGGACAAGGGTGGCTATCGGTGGCTACACCTTC.

This clonotype showed up many times. The chain is built from TRBV2 and TRBJ2-3; 12 nucleotides align to TRBD2. This CDR3 region has 14 residues. Germline CDR1 reads SNHLY; CDR2 reads FYNNEI. Unmatched junction bases numbered 5, after V lost 9 bases and J lost 4 bases. This CDR3 is CARGLAGGPDTQYF. The CDR3 DNA reads as TGTGCCAGGGGGCTAGCGGGAGGGCCAGATACGCAGTATTTT.

A note on this clonotype: This sequence may be a read error, since a much larger clone differs from it by one base. The chain links TRBV6-5 to TRBJ2-7; TRBD2 aligns across 7 bases. Germline V gives CDR1 MNHEY, CDR2 SVGAGI. This CDR3 region has 13 residues. V was pared by 5 bases and J by 5 bases, with 6 bases of the junction left unmatched. CDR3 in amino acids: CASSHSGNDEQYF. In DNA, the CDR3 is TGTGCCAGCAGTCACAGCGGGAATGACGAGCAGTACTTC.

At least ten counts were recorded for this clonotype. The V and J genes are TRBV10-3 and TRBJ1-1; D is possibly TRBD1 (6 bases). Deletions cut 6 bases from V and 11 bases from J, with 19 bases between. This CDR3 has 13 amino acids. Germline V lookup: CDR1 ENHRY, CDR2 SYGVKD. The CDR3 DNA sequence: TGTGCCATCAGCGAACAGGGAACGGGACATGCTTTCTTT. Translation gives CAISEQGTGHAFF.